The 21 T cell receptor beta chains presented below share a single source sample, sequenced in a study of regulatory T cells in long-lasting Graves disease. Described time point: newly diagnosed GD, antithyroid drugs for less than 3 months. Extracted PBMC RNA gave rise to the TCR library. Arm-PCR of CDR3 regions and iRepertoire HTBI primers were the basis on which TCR beta libraries were built. TCRdb passed the multiplex PCR reads through MiXCR, listing each CDR3 protein once. The table includes 500,000 or so distinct CDR3 sequences, around 16% detected once. The sample was also linked to a second study, of T cells in Graves' hyperthyroidism and ophthalmopathy.

The specimen comprised peripheral blood mononuclear cells (PBMCs), sampled at new diagnosis, from a patient treated with antithyroid drugs. The receptors originated from a woman aged 35-65 years with Graves disease.

In its sample, this clonotype was seen a few times. The V gene is TRBV7-6, the J gene TRBJ2-1; 10 bases map to TRBD2. The junction had 8 bases not matched to a gene; V was cut back by 5 bases and J by 4 bases. CDR1 is SGHVS and CDR2 is FNYEAQ in the germline V gene. CDR3 length: 16 residues. The CDR3 sequence is CASSPQRGGKYNEQFF. CDR3 in DNA: TGTGCCAGCAGCCCCCAGCGGGGGGGGAAATACAATGAGCAGTTCTTC.

Concerning this clonotype: This may be a read error, as it is one base from a much larger clone. The V gene is TRBV2, the J gene TRBJ2-5; D call uncertain. Trimming removed 5 bases at V and 10 bases at J, with 11 bases between. Per germline, CDR1 SNHLY and CDR2 FYNNEI. CDR3 length: 11 amino acids. The CDR3 sequence: CASSSGWIQYF. The CDR3 DNA follows: TGTGCCAGCAGTTCTGGTTGGATCCAGTACTTC.

The rearrangement joins TRBV6-1 to TRBJ1-4; TRBD1 might be the D (5 bases). The CDR3 has 14 residues. The V and J ends lost 6 bases and 2 bases respectively, with 10 bases between them. Germline V gene data show CDR1 as MNHNS and CDR2 as SASEGT. DNA for the CDR3: TGTGCCAGCAGCCGGGGCCCCACTAATGAAAAACTGTTTTTT. Translating it yields CASSRGPTNEKLFF.

In this sample, this clonotype turned up a few times. J is TRBJ2-5 and V is TRBV3-1, with 9 bases lining up with TRBD2. The CDR3 spans 14 residues. V was clipped by 1 base and J by 6 bases; unmatched bases: 3. Germline CDR1 reads LGHDT; CDR2 reads YNNKEL (reference sequence). The CDR3 loop reads CASSQGTSVQTQYF. In DNA form, the CDR3 reads TGTGCCAGCAGCCAAGGGACTAGCGTCCAGACCCAGTACTTC.

This clonotype was counted a few times. The rearrangement joins TRBV10-1 to TRBJ2-1; D is possibly TRBD1 (6 bases). The CDR3 is made up of 15 amino acids. Trimming removed 1 base at V and 5 bases at J, with 12 bases between. CDR1 is WNHNN, CDR2 SYGVQD, per germline (reference sequence). CDR3 coding DNA: TGCGCCAGCAGTGAGTTCGCAGGGGCCCACAATGAGCAGTTCTTC. Translated, it gives CASSEFAGAHNEQFF.

J is TRBJ2-7 and V is TRBV30; 7 positions agree with TRBD1. The V gene end was trimmed by 0 bases and the J gene end by 9 bases; junction bases not matched to a gene: 11. The CDR3 is made up of 14 amino acids. Germline lookup yields CDR1 GTSNPN and CDR2 SVGIG (reference sequence). CDR3 in amino acids: CAWSVRDSALGQYF. CDR3 sequence (DNA): TGTGCCTGGAGTGTACGGGACAGTGCCTTGGGGCAGTACTTC.

There are a few counts of this clonotype. J is TRBJ2-7 and V is TRBV27; 8 positions agree with TRBD1. The CDR3 loop spans 15 amino acids. J lost 3 bases, V lost 4 bases, and 8 bases had no gene match. From germline, CDR1 is MNHEY and CDR2 SMNVEV (reference sequence). CDR3 amino acids: CASSSRTGNNYEQYF. The CDR3, as DNA: TGTGCCAGCAGTTCCAGGACAGGGAATAACTACGAGCAGTACTTC.

At least ten counts were recorded for this clonotype. The CDR3 nucleotides are TGTGCCAGCAGTGAACGGCCTGACAGCGGCTACAATGAGCAGTTCTTC. Its protein is CASSERPDSGYNEQFF. This chain uses TRBV2 with TRBJ2-1; D possibly matches TRBD1 or TRBD2 (5 bases each). Trimming cost V 2 bases and J 3 bases, with 14 bases left between them. Germline assignment: CDR1 SNHLY and CDR2 FYNNEI. CDR3 length: 16 residues.

This clonotype was picked up many times. The J gene is TRBJ1-3, the V gene TRBV3-1; 9 positions match TRBD1. The trim removed 3 bases at V and 2 bases at J, leaving 11 bases unmatched. CDR3 length: 18 residues. Germline V gene lookup returns CDR1 LGHDT and CDR2 YNNKEL (reference sequence). The CDR3 DNA sequence: TGTGCCAGCAGCCACCCGGGCGGCCGGACAGGGGCTGGAAACACCATATATTTT. Translating it yields CASSHPGGRTGAGNTIYF. Full variable domain (outside the CDR3, taken from reference TRBV3-1 and TRBJ1-3): DTAVSQTPKYLVTQMGNDKSIKCEQNLGHDTMYWYKQDSKKFLKIMFSYNNKELIINETVPNRFSPKSPDKAHLNLHINSLELGDSAVYFCASSHPGGRTGAGNTIYFGEGSWLTVV.

Remarks on this clonotype: Just one base apart from a much larger clone, this may be a read error. The J gene is TRBJ2-3, the V gene TRBV7-9; D is ambiguous. The CDR3 spans 13 residues. Germline loops: CDR1 SEHNR, CDR2 FQNEAQ (reference sequence). V lost 5 bases to trimming and J lost 5 bases, with 11 bases between them. The CDR3 coding sequence is TGTGCCAGCAGCCTTGAGGATATAGATACGCAGTATTTT. It codes for CASSLEDIDTQYF.

V is TRBV2 and J is TRBJ2-2, with D tentatively TRBD1 or TRBD2 (6 bases each). The V end lost 6 bases, the J end lost 7 bases, and 18 bases lay between the germline ends. The V gene's germline CDR1 is SNHLY and CDR2 FYNNEI. This CDR3 contains 15 residues. The CDR3 nucleotides are TGTGCCAGCAGCTTTGGGGGCAGGGACTTCGGGGAGCTGTTTTTT. Protein: CASSFGGRDFGELFF.

This clonotype was seen many times. The chain joins TRBV11-2 to TRBJ2-1, with TRBD2 matching over 10 bases. The CDR3 loop spans 15 amino acids. The junction had 6 bases not matched to a gene; V was cut back by 3 bases and J by 7 bases. Germline CDR1 SGHAT, CDR2 FQNNGV. CDR3 in DNA: TGTGCCAGCAGCTTTTTCCTAGCGGGGGCGAATGAGCAGTTCTTC. Protein sequence: CASSFFLAGANEQFF.

Many counts were recorded for this clonotype. CDR3 nucleotides: TGCGCCAGCACCTGGAGGACAGGGGACACCGGGGAGCTGTTTTTT. Translated, it gives CASTWRTGDTGELFF. The genes are TRBV5-1 and TRBJ2-2; 9 bases map to TRBD1. The CDR3 spans 15 residues. The junction had 6 bases not matched to a gene; V was cut back by 6 bases and J by 3 bases. Per germline, CDR1 SGHRS and CDR2 YFSETQ.

This clonotype appeared many times. V gene TRBV2 combines with J gene TRBJ1-2, with TRBD1 as a possible D gene (6 bases). The germline gives CDR1 SNHLY, CDR2 FYNNEI. V shed 6 bases and J shed 5 bases, with 13 bases lying between them. The CDR3 covers 13 residues. The CDR3 here is CASRVGGGYGYTF. CDR3 DNA sequence: TGTGCCAGCAGAGTAGGGGGAGGATATGGCTACACCTTC.

The V and J genes are TRBV20-1 and TRBJ2-7; D gene uncertain. The CDR3 totals 12 residues. V was cut by 0 bases and J by 6 bases, with 9 bases left in between. Germline values: CDR1 DFQATT, CDR2 SNEGSKA (reference sequence). CDR3 protein: CSARDGSPEQYF. The CDR3 bases are TGCAGTGCTAGAGATGGGTCTCCCGAGCAGTACTTC.

This clonotype was seen only a few times. The chain is built from TRBV28 and TRBJ1-6, with D unresolved. Germline V gives CDR1 MDHEN, CDR2 SYDVKM. This CDR3 has 14 residues. In DNA, the CDR3 is TGTGTTACGGGATCCCACTCCTATAATTCACCCCTCCACTTT. Its protein product is CVTGSHSYNSPLHF.

In this sample, this clonotype turned up many times. The J gene is TRBJ1-2, the V gene TRBV12-5; D ambiguous. This CDR3 is built from 12 residues. Germline CDR1 is LGHNT and CDR2 is FRNRAP. The V end was cut by 6 bases, the J end by 0 bases, with 5 bases between. CDR3 loop: CASGWANYGYTF. DNA for the CDR3: TGTGCTAGTGGATGGGCTAACTATGGCTACACCTTC.

This clonotype was detected a few times. The chain carries TRBV7-9 and TRBJ1-5, with no clear D. Trimming cost V 1 base and J 6 bases, with 10 bases left between them. The CDR3 spans 14 residues. CDR1 and CDR2 (germline): SEHNR, FQNEAQ (reference sequence). The CDR3 sequence is CASSLEGIPQPQHF. CDR3 DNA sequence: TGTGCCAGCAGCTTAGAAGGGATCCCTCAGCCCCAGCATTTT. Full variable domain (remainder filled in from reference TRBV7-9 and TRBJ1-5): DTGVSQNPRHKITKRGQNVTFRCDPISEHNRLYWYRQTLGQGPEFLTYFQNEAQLEKSRLLSDRFSAERPKGSFSTLEIQRTEQGDSAMYLCASSLEGIPQPQHFGDGTRLSIL.

In this sample, this clonotype turned up a few times. The chain employs TRBV28 and TRBJ2-7, with 7 bases fitting TRBD1. V was clipped by 10 bases and J by 3 bases; unmatched bases: 12. Germline CDR1 MDHEN, CDR2 SYDVKM. The CDR3 is made up of 14 amino acids. The CDR3 region is CATLTRDRGYEQYF. Here the CDR3 DNA reads TGTGCCACTTTGACCCGGGACAGAGGCTACGAGCAGTACTTC. Variable domain in full (rest from reference TRBV28 and TRBJ2-7): DVKVTQSSRYLVKRTGEKVFLECVQDMDHENMFWYRQDPGLGLRLIYFSYDVKMKEKGDIPEGYSVSREKKERFSLILESASTNQTSMYLCATLTRDRGYEQYFGPGTRLTVT.

This clonotype was counted a few times. The genes are TRBV2 and TRBJ2-7; D gene ambiguous. This CDR3 has 13 residues. The germline V gene encodes CDR1 SNHLY and CDR2 FYNNEI. V was clipped by 7 bases and J by 1 base, with 11 bases between them. CDR3 loop: CASNGVGSYEQYF. Written as DNA, the CDR3 is TGTGCCAGCAATGGGGTGGGGTCCTACGAGCAGTACTTC. The entire variable domain, with the rest obtained from reference TRBV2 and TRBJ2-7, is as follows: EPEVTQTPSHQVTQMGQEVILRCVPISNHLYFYWYRQILGQKVEFLVSFYNNEISEKSEIFDDQFSVERPDGSNFTLKIRSTKLEDSAMYFCASNGVGSYEQYFGPGTRLTVT.

This clonotype showed up just a few times. The CDR3 protein is CASSESGGYGNTIYF. The CDR3 DNA reads as TGTGCCAGCAGCGAAAGCGGGGGCTATGGAAACACCATATATTTT. This sequence joins TRBV7-3 and TRBJ1-3; D is possibly TRBD1 (6 bases). CDR3 length: 15 amino acids. The V gene lost 5 bases and the J gene lost 3 bases, with 14 bases spanning the gap. Germline CDR1 is SGHTA and CDR2 is FQGTGA.